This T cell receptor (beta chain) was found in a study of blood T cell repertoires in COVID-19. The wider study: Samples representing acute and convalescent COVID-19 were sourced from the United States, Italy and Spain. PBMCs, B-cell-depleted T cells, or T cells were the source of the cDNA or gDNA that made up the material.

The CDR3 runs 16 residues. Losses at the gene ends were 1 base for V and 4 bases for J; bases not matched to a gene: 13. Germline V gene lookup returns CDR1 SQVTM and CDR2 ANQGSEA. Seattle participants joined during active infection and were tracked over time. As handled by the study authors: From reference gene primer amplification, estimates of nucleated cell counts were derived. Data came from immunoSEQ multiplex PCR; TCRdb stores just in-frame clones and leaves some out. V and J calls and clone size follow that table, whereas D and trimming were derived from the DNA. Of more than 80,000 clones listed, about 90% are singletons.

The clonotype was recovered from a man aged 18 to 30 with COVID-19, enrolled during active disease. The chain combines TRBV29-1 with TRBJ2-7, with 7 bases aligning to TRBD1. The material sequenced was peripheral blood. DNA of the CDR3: TGCAGCGTTGAAGTGAGAAGCAAGGGGGCAAGGTACGAGCAGTACTTC. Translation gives CSVEVRSKGARYEQYF.